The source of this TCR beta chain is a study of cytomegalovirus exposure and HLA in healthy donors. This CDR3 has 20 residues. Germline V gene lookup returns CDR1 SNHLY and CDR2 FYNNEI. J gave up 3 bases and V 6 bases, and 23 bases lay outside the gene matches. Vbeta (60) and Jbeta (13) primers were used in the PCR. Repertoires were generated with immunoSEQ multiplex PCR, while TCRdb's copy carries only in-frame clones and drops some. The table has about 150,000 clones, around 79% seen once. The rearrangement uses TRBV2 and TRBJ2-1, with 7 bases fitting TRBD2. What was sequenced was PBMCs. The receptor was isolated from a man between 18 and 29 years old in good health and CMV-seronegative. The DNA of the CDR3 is TGTGCCAGCAGCGAGAAGGGACTGGGGGTAGAATCGGGGGGCTACAATGAGCAGTTCTTC. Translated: CASSEKGLGVESGGYNEQFF.